These T cell receptor beta chains were read from a single sample in a study of PD-L1 blockade in urothelial cancer. The data were produced by immunoSEQ multiplex PCR, yet TCRdb's version contains in-frame clones alone and is incomplete. The sample has some 57,000 clones; approximately 80% are singletons. The specimen was PBMCs, collected around atezolizumab (anti-PD-L1) treatment. All receptors come from a man aged 50-59 years with urothelial cancer. Both conserved end residues are part of each CDR3. Each record gives: clone size, V gene, CDR3 length, J gene, D gene, CDR3 DNA, CDR3 protein. A D gene is named only where the DNA matches it firmly. Clone size is shown for a subset of rows, as once, few, many or a class of expanded clone.

>NA|TRBV5-6|12|TRBJ2-7|NA
TGTGCCAGCAGCTTATTTATTTCCGAGCAGTACTTC
CASSLFISEQYF
>NA|TRBV7-8|15|TRBJ1-3|NA
TGTGCCAGCAGCCCACAGGGATCCGGAGGAAACACCATATATTTT
CASSPQGSGGNTIYF
>NA|TRBV25-1|15|TRBJ1-6|NA
TGTGCCAGCAGCCCCCCAACAGGTGATAATTCACCCCTCCACTTT
CASSPPTGDNSPLHF
>NA|TRBV5-6|16|TRBJ2-1|TRBD1
TGTGCCAGCAGTTTTATTACTACAGGGGGATGGAATGAGCAGTTCTTC
CASSFITTGGWNEQFF
>NA|TRBV7-8|14|TRBJ2-7|NA
TGTGCCAGCAGCTTAGCTTCACAGGGTTACGAGCAGTACTTC
CASSLASQGYEQYF
>NA|TRBV9|18|TRBJ2-1|TRBD2
TGTGCCAGCAGCGTAGCCACATCCGGGACTAGAGGGTGGAATGAGCAGTTCTTC
CASSVATSGTRGWNEQFF
>NA|TRBV28|16|TRBJ2-1|NA
TGTGCCAGCAGTTGGGAGCTACCCCCCTCCTACAATGAGCAGTTCTTC
CASSWELPPSYNEQFF
>few|TRBV30|12|TRBJ1-5|NA
TGTGCCTGGAAAAGGGAGGGGCAGCCCCAGCATTTT
CAWKREGQPQHF
>NA|TRBV10-3|15|TRBJ2-6|NA
TGTGCCATCAGTGGCACACGCTCTGGGGCCAACGTCCTGACTTTC
CAISGTRSGANVLTF
>NA|TRBV5-6|15|TRBJ2-7|TRBD2
TGTGCCAGCAGCTTGCCGGGACTAGCGGGAGTTAAGCAGTACTTC
CASSLPGLAGVKQYF
>NA|TRBV2|13|TRBJ1-2|TRBD1
TGTGCCAGCAGGGACAGGGGCACGGATGGCTACACCTTC
CASRDRGTDGYTF
>NA|TRBV14|14|TRBJ2-1|TRBD1
TGTGCCAGCAGCCACCGCAGGGGGCGGGATGAGCAGTTCTTC
CASSHRRGRDEQFF
>NA|TRBV27|13|TRBJ2-5|NA
TGTGCCAGCAGTTTGTCCCGGCGGGAGACCCAGTACTTC
CASSLSRRETQYF
>NA|TRBV27|14|TRBJ1-5|NA
TGTGCCAGCAGTTGGGGGCCTGACAATCAGCCCCAGCATTTT
CASSWGPDNQPQHF